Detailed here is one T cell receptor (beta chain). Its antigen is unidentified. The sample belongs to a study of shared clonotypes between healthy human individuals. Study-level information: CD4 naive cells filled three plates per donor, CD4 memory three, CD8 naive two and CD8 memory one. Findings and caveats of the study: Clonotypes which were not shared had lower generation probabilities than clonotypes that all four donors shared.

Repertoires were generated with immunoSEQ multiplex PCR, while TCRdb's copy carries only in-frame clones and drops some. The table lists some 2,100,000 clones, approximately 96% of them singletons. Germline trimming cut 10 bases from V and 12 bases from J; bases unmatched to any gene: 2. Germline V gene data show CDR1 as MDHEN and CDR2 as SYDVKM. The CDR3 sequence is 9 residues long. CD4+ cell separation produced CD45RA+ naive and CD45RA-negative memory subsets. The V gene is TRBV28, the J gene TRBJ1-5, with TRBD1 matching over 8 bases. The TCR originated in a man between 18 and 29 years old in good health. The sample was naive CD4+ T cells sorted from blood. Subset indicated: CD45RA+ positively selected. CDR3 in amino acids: CATGQGQHF. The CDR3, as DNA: TGTGCCACTGGACAGGGCCAGCATTTT.